This T cell receptor (beta chain) was found in a study of EBV T-cell therapy then PD-1 blockade in nasopharyngeal carcinoma. Note on this clone: Its target is not known.

Specified time point: 266 days after commencement of treatment, after nivolumab therapy. The treatment is: AdE1-LMPpoly-expanded autologous EBV-specific T-cell therapy followed by anti-PD-1 nivolumab. The CDR3 covers 17 residues. Germline CDR1 reads MGHRA; CDR2 reads YSYEKL. V lost 1 base and J lost 4, with 20 bases in between. Sequencing was performed with immunoSEQ multiplex PCR; in TCRdb, only in-frame clones are kept and a portion is missing. The sample carries approximately 22,000 clones, about 86% recorded once. This clonotype originated in a man in his forties or fifties with nasopharyngeal carcinoma. This specimen consisted of CD8+ T cells from blood, obtained around day 300 from a patient whose treatment included autologous EBV-specific T cells and nivolumab. The rearrangement joins TRBV4-1 to TRBJ2-7, with TRBD2 as a possible D gene (6 bases). Here the CDR3 DNA reads TGCGCCAGCAGCCAAGTTGTATACGGGGGATATTCTTACGAGCAGTACTTC. Protein: CASSQVVYGGYSYEQYF.